This TCR beta chain emerged from a study of T cell responses to AZD1222 COVID-19 vaccine. Study summary: Second-dose intervals of approximately 4 or approximately 12 weeks were pooled.

The method was immunoSEQ multiplex PCR; TCRdb's version includes in-frame clones alone and lacks a portion of them. The table lists tens of thousands of clones, roughly 88% of them singletons. This clone was observed a few times. What it binds is not known. General observations from the study: Clonal diversity was possibly underestimated, and the donors were mostly white British, with more females. Within unmutated variant regions lay the reported targets of nearly half of spike-specific TCRs.

CDR3 length equals 17 residues. Germline V CDR1 and CDR2: MGHDK, SYGVNS. The V gene lost 8 bases and the J gene lost 0 bases, with 22 bases spanning the gap. Sample: peripheral blood, taken on day 0 of AZD1222 vaccination. The V and J genes are TRBV25-1 and TRBJ1-2, with a possible D match to TRBD1 (5 bases). This TCR was recovered from an adult in good health. The CDR3, as DNA: TGTGCCAGCTCTTTTTCCGGACATTTGGAAGCTAACTATGGCTACACCTTC. It codes for CASSFSGHLEANYGYTF.